The 17 T cell receptor beta chains in this list originate from one sample, sequenced in a study of T cells in Graves' hyperthyroidism and ophthalmopathy. TCR beta CDR3 regions were amplified from RNA transcripts. TCR CDR3 underwent first-round RT-PCR with the HTBI primer set. A single record per CDR3 protein comes from TCRdb applying MiXCR to the multiplex PCR reads. The table lists approximately 560,000 distinct CDR3 sequences, less than 20% of them singletons. The sequencing input was blood. These receptors were taken from a woman in her 30s with Graves' hyperthyroidism.

V gene TRBV6-6 combines with J gene TRBJ2-3; the D gene is possibly TRBD1 (6 bases). V gave up 0 bases and J gave up 2 bases, with 9 bases separating them. This CDR3 is 15 amino acids long. Germline V gene data show CDR1 as MNHNY and CDR2 as SVGAGI (reference sequence). DNA for the CDR3: TGTGCCAGCAGTTACTCGGACAGCCCCACAGATACGCAGTATTTT. This codes for CASSYSDSPTDTQYF.

V is TRBV11-1 and J is TRBJ2-1, with TRBD1 as a possible D gene (6 bases). The CDR3 has 14 amino acids. Trimming cost V 2 bases and J 5 bases, with 10 bases left between them. The germline V gene encodes CDR1 SGHAT and CDR2 FQDESV (reference sequence). CDR3 amino acids: CASSLRGTHNEQFF. The CDR3 bases are TGTGCCAGCAGCTTAAGGGGGACCCACAATGAGCAGTTCTTC.

This clonotype has a handful of counts. The rearrangement joins TRBV7-6 to TRBJ2-1, with 10 positions matching TRBD1. The junction had 3 bases not matched to a gene; V was cut back by 3 bases and J by 4 bases. The CDR3 runs 15 residues. Looked up from germline, CDR1 is SGHVS and CDR2 is FNYEAQ. CDR3 nucleotides: TGTGCCAGCAGCTTTGGACAGGGGGAATACAATGAGCAGTTCTTC. This codes for CASSFGQGEYNEQFF.

The chain carries TRBV18 and TRBJ2-1; 10 bases fit TRBD2. The CDR3 totals 16 residues. V trimming: 3 bases; J trimming: 5 bases; junction bases outside the gene matches: 7. Germline CDR1 is KGHSH and CDR2 is LQKENI. CDR3 nucleotides: TGTGCCAGCTCACCTGATCGAGCGGGAGGGAACAATGAGCAGTTCTTC. Translating it yields CASSPDRAGGNNEQFF. Looking up the rest from reference TRBV18 and TRBJ2-1 gives the full variable domain: NAGVMQNPRHLVRRRGQEARLRCSPMKGHSHVYWYRQLPEEGLKFMVYLQKENIIDESGMPKERFSAEFPKEGPSILRIQQVVRGDSAAYFCASSPDRAGGNNEQFFGPGTRLTVL.

This clonotype has a handful of counts. V gene TRBV29-1 combines with J gene TRBJ2-2; a possible D gene is TRBD1 (5 bases). The germline V and J ends were trimmed by 4 bases and 4 bases, with 7 bases remaining between them. The CDR3 contains 12 residues. Germline V gives CDR1 SQVTM, CDR2 ANQGSEA. Here the CDR3 DNA reads TGCAGCGTTGTTCAGGGCACCGGGGAGCTGTTTTTT. Protein product: CSVVQGTGELFF.

This clonotype appeared many times. The V call is TRBV20-1, the J call TRBJ2-1; 11 bases agree with TRBD2. CDR1 and CDR2 from the germline V gene are DFQATT and SNEGSKA (reference sequence). The CDR3 is 16 residues long. J was trimmed by 4 bases and V by 0 bases; bases with no gene match: 5. The CDR3 sequence is CSARETSGSKYNEQFF. Here the CDR3 DNA reads TGCAGTGCTAGAGAAACTAGCGGGAGCAAATACAATGAGCAGTTCTTC.

This clonotype was observed many times. CDR3 sequence reads: CASSLRTGTYGYTF. Written as DNA, the CDR3 is TGTGCCAGCAGCTTAAGAACGGGGACCTATGGCTACACCTTC. The chain links TRBV5-4 to TRBJ1-2, with D maybe TRBD1 (5 bases). V was trimmed by 2 bases and J by 4 bases, leaving 12 bases between them. This CDR3 spans 14 amino acids. Germline values: CDR1 SGHNT, CDR2 YYREEE (reference sequence).

This clonotype was recorded a few times. The chain employs TRBV20-1 and TRBJ2-2; 10 bases are shared with TRBD2. The CDR3 spans 15 residues. CDR1 DFQATT and CDR2 SNEGSKA come from the germline V gene (reference sequence). Trimming took 3 bases from V and 0 from J; bases not matched to a gene: 1. In nucleotides, the CDR3 is TGCAGTGCTAGTAGCGGGAGGACGAACACCGGGGAGCTGTTTTTT. Translating gives CSASSGRTNTGELFF.

The sample holds a few counts of this clonotype. This clone may be a read error of a much larger clone one base away. The V and J genes are TRBV29-1 and TRBJ1-2; no clear D gene. From germline, CDR1 is SQVTM and CDR2 ANQGSEA. The CDR3 covers 12 residues. CDR3 bases: TGCAACGTTGGTTCCGGGAACATTGGCTACACCTTC. As protein: CNVGSGNIGYTF.

The V gene is TRBV7-3, the J gene TRBJ2-3; TRBD2 aligns across 10 bases. This CDR3 has 13 amino acids. Germline V gene sequence: CDR1 SGHTA, CDR2 FQGTGA. The junction had 2 bases not matched to a gene; V was cut back by 9 bases and J by 2 bases. The CDR3 region has the DNA TGTGCCAGTGGACTAGCGGTCACAGATACGCAGTATTTT. It specifies CASGLAVTDTQYF.

The V gene is TRBV20-1, the J gene TRBJ1-5, with TRBD1 identical over 9 bases. Losses at the gene ends were 0 bases for V and 2 bases for J; bases not matched to a gene: 8. Germline V gene data show CDR1 as DFQATT and CDR2 as SNEGSKA (reference sequence). The CDR3 covers 17 residues. The CDR3 reads CSARDLGQGFGNQPQHF. The CDR3 DNA reads as TGCAGTGCTAGAGATCTGGGACAGGGTTTCGGCAATCAGCCCCAGCATTTT.

This clonotype was counted a few times. V gene TRBV27 combines with J gene TRBJ1-5; the D is unclear. The germline gives CDR1 MNHEY, CDR2 SMNVEV (reference sequence). Trimming left V 0 bases short and J 6 bases short, with 12 bases between. The CDR3 is made up of 15 amino acids. DNA for the CDR3: TGTGCCAGCAGTTTATCGTCGGTTTTACGTCAGCCCCAGCATTTT. Translating it yields CASSLSSVLRQPQHF.

The chain is built from TRBV9 and TRBJ1-6; no definite D call. V shed 3 bases and J shed 10 bases, with 14 bases lying between them. Germline V gives CDR1 SGDLS, CDR2 YYNGEE. This CDR3 region has 14 residues. CDR3 amino acids: CASSALEYGSPLHF. The CDR3 coding sequence is TGTGCCAGCAGCGCCCTCGAATACGGGTCACCCCTCCACTTT. The variable domain in full, with the rest retrieved from reference TRBV9 and TRBJ1-6, is DSGVTQTPKHLITATGQRVTLRCSPRSGDLSVYWYQQSLDQGLQFLIQYYNGEERAKGNILERFSAQQFPDLHSELNLSSLELGDSALYFCASSALEYGSPLHFGNGTRLTVT.

The table lists this clonotype with many counts. The chain joins TRBV7-8 to TRBJ2-1, with TRBD1 matching 10 bases. CDR1 and CDR2 (germline): SGHVS, FQNEAQ. Trimming removed 5 bases from V and 6 bases from J; junction bases left unmatched: 4. This CDR3 is 14 amino acids long. CDR3 sequence reads: CASSTRTGGNEQFF. The CDR3 nucleotides are TGTGCCAGCAGCACCAGGACAGGGGGCAATGAGCAGTTCTTC.

This chain links TRBV3-1 with TRBJ2-5, with D possibly TRBD1 on 5 matching bases. This CDR3 region has 14 residues. The ends were cut back, 1 base at V and 3 bases at J, with 9 bases in the middle. The germline gives CDR1 LGHDT, CDR2 YNNKEL (reference sequence). This CDR3 is CASSQAAGKETQYF. The CDR3 nucleotides are TGTGCCAGCAGCCAAGCGGCAGGGAAAGAGACCCAGTACTTC.

Many counts were recorded for this clonotype. The chain carries TRBV5-1 and TRBJ2-1; 14 bases are a match to TRBD2. V lost 3 bases, J lost 7 bases, and 6 bases stayed unmatched. Looked up from germline, CDR1 is SGHRS and CDR2 is YFSETQ. The CDR3 is 16 residues long. The CDR3 DNA reads TGCGCCAGCAGCTCAGGACTAGCGGGAGGTGGGAATGAGCAGTTCTTC. Translating gives CASSSGLAGGGNEQFF.

The chain carries TRBV7-9 and TRBJ2-1; 11 bases match TRBD1. CDR1 SEHNR and CDR2 FQNEAQ come from the germline V gene (reference sequence). Trimming removed 5 bases from V and 8 bases from J; junction bases left unmatched: 11. CDR3 size: 16 residues. Here the CDR3 reads CASSEGQGASGYEQFF. The CDR3 bases are TGTGCCAGCAGCGAAGGACAGGGGGCATCTGGATATGAGCAGTTCTTC.